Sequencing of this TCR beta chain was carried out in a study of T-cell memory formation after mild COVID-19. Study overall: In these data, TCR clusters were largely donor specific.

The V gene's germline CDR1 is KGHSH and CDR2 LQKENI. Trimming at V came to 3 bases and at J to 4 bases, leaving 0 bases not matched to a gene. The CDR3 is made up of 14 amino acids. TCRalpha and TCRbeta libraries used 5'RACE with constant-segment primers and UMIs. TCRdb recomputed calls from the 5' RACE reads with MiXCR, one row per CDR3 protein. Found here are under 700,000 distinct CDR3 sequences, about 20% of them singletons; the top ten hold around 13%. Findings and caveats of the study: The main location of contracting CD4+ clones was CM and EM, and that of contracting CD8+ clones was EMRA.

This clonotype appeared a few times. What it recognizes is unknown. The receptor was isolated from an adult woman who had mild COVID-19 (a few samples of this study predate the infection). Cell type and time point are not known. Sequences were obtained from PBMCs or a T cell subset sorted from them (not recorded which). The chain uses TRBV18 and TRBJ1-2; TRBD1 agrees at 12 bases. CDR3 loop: CASSPGQGAYGYTF. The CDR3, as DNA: TGTGCCAGCTCACCGGGACAGGGGGCCTATGGCTACACCTTC. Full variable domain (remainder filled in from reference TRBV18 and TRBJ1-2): NAGVMQNPRHLVRRRGQEARLRCSPMKGHSHVYWYRQLPEEGLKFMVYLQKENIIDESGMPKERFSAEFPKEGPSILRIQQVVRGDSAAYFCASSPGQGAYGYTFGSGTRLTVV.